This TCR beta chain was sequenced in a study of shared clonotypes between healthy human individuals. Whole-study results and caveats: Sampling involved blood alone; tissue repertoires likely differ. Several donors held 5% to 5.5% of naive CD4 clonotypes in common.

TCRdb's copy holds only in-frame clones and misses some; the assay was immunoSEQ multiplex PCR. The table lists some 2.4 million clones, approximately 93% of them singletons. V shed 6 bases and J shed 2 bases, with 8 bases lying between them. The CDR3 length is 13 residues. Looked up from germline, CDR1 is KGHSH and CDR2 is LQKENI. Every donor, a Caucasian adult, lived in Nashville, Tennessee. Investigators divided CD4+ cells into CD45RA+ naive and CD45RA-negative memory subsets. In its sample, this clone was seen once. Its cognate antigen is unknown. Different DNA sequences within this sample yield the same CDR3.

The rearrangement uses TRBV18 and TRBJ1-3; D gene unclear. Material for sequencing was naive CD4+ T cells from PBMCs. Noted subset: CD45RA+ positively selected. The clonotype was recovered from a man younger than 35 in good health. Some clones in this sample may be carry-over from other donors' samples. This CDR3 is CASSDRAGNTIYF. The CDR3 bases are TGTGCCAGCTCGGACCGGGCTGGAAACACCATATATTTT.